This entry describes one T cell receptor (beta chain). The antigen remains undetermined. These data come from a study of T-cell reconstitution after alpha-beta-depleted transplantation in children. In germline, CDR1 is SGHRS, CDR2 YFSETQ. The J segment lost 2 bases and the V segment lost 3 bases, leaving 9 bases of the junction unmatched. This CDR3 spans 17 amino acids. Study results and caveats: The origin of high day-60 TCRbeta diversity in some patients lay in surviving recipient T cells and thymic progenitors. Approximately two months post-transplant, alpha-beta T cells reportedly originated from several hundred expanded graft clones.

Construction of the TCRbeta library involved unique molecular identifiers. TCRdb processed the PCR reads anew with MiXCR; each CDR3 protein has one entry. The table lists 200,000 to 250,000 distinct CDR3 sequences, under 30% of them singletons. V usage is TRBV5-1 and J usage is TRBJ2-3, with 10 bases identical to TRBD2. The sample in question was PBMCs, obtained before TCRalphabeta/CD19-depleted stem cell transplant. The sequence was obtained from a girl aged 2 to 9 with Fanconi anemia, due to receive a stem cell transplant. CDR3: CASSSQPLAGVTDTQYF. As DNA, the CDR3 is TGCGCCAGCAGCTCTCAACCCCTAGCGGGAGTCACAGATACGCAGTATTTT.